These 9 T cell receptor beta chains were all obtained from the same sample, sequenced in a study of molecular identifiers for immune sequencing clone quantification. TCRdb fed the PCR reads into MiXCR, producing one record per CDR3 protein. The data hold roughly 50,000 distinct CDR3 sequences, with more than 35% observed a single time. Source material: naive CD8+ T cells from blood, with Jurkat cell RNA spiked in. Subset meaning: FACS-sorted CD8+CD4-CCR7+CD45RA+ naive T cells. The receptors originated from a human donor in good health. Some libraries in this study had Jurkat cell RNA spiked in.

Turning to this clonotype: This clone may be a read error of a much larger clone one base away. V usage is TRBV7-9 and J usage is TRBJ2-7; 8 nucleotides line up with TRBD1. The CDR3 length is 13 residues. Germline V lookup: CDR1 SEHNR, CDR2 FQNEAQ (reference sequence). The CDR3 is CASSPGQEYEQNF. The CDR3 DNA reads TGTGCCAGCTCCCCGGGACAGGAGTACGAGCAGAACTTC. Using reference TRBV7-9 and TRBJ2-7 for the parts outside the CDR3, the full variable domain is DTGVSQNPRHKITKRGQNVTFRCDPISEHNRLYWYRQTLGQGPEFLTYFQNEAQLEKSRLLSDRFSAERPKGSFSTLEIQRTEQGDSAMYLCASSPGQEYEQNFGPGTRLTVT.

This clonotype was found many times. CDR3 nucleotide sequence: TGTGCCAGCATGGAGGGGGCAGCAGGGCAGCCCCAGCATTTT. It encodes CASMEGAAGQPQHF. The rearrangement uses TRBV6-6 and TRBJ1-5; TRBD1 agrees at 7 bases. The CDR3 is 14 amino acids. J lost 7 bases, V lost 7 bases, and 10 bases had no gene match. Germline values: CDR1 MNHNY, CDR2 SVGAGI (reference sequence).

This clonotype has a handful of counts. The chain combines TRBV6-6 with TRBJ2-7, with D possibly matching TRBD2 (6 bases). The V end was cut by 7 bases, the J end by 2 bases, with 12 bases between. There are 13 residues in the CDR3. Looked up from germline, CDR1 is MNHNY and CDR2 is SVGAGI (reference sequence). CDR3 nucleotide sequence: TGTGCCAGCACCTCGGACTATCCCTACGAGCAGTACTTC. Translated, it gives CASTSDYPYEQYF.

On this clonotype: Given a much more abundant clone one base away, this may be a read error. CDR3 nucleotides: TGTGCCAGCAGCCCTCCCCGGGACAACAACGAGCAGTACTTC. It codes for CASSPPRDNNEQYF. This sequence joins TRBV11-2 and TRBJ2-7, with D tentatively TRBD1 (6 bases). The CDR3 runs 14 residues. V was trimmed by 5 bases and J by 5 bases, leaving 16 bases between them. Germline V gene data show CDR1 as SGHAT and CDR2 as FQNNGV.

The chain has TRBV7-9 and TRBJ1-4, with 9 bases lining up with TRBD1. Germline V gene sequence: CDR1 SEHNR, CDR2 FQNEAQ (reference sequence). V shed 5 bases and J 0 bases; nucleotides not matched to a gene: 1. There are 15 residues in the CDR3. This chain's CDR3 is CASSRQGATNEKLFF. For the CDR3, the DNA is TGTGCCAGCAGCAGACAGGGGGCAACTAATGAAAAACTGTTTTTT.

This clonotype was seen many times. The V gene is TRBV15, the J gene TRBJ2-3; no definite D call. Germline-derived CDR1 and CDR2 are LNHNV and YYDKDF (reference sequence). V shed 0 bases and J shed 2 bases, with 9 bases lying between them. CDR3 length equals 15 residues. In nucleotides, the CDR3 is TGTGCCACCAGCAGAGATGATAGGCTCACAGATACGCAGTATTTT. Encoded protein: CATSRDDRLTDTQYF.

The chain couples TRBV6-6 to TRBJ2-1; D is uncertain. CDR1 and CDR2 (germline): MNHNY, SVGAGI (reference sequence). CDR3 length: 16 residues. Trimming took 4 bases from V and 2 from J, leaving 15 bases between them. The CDR3 DNA sequence: TGTGCCAGCAGTTCGCTTGTGTGGCCAACCTACAATGAGCAGTTCTTC. It specifies CASSSLVWPTYNEQFF.

This clonotype has just a few counts. V and J are TRBV27 and TRBJ2-3; possibly TRBD2 for D (6 bases). Germline CDR1 and CDR2: MNHEY and SMNVEV (reference sequence). This CDR3 is 15 amino acids long. Trimming stripped 8 bases from V and 1 base from J, with 16 bases between. CDR3 protein: CASRDGVAGTDTQYF. The CDR3 region has the DNA TGTGCCAGCCGGGATGGTGTAGCGGGCACAGATACGCAGTATTTT.

A few counts support this clonotype. This sequence joins TRBV12-3 or TRBV12-4 and TRBJ2-5; TRBD2 might be the D (6 bases). CDR3 length: 17 residues. Trimming pared 1 base from V and 1 base from J, leaving 16 bases between. Written as DNA, the CDR3 is TGTGCCAGCAGTTTAGGGCGGGGTGGGAGACTCCAAGAGACCCAGTACTTC. The encoded protein is CASSLGRGGRLQETQYF.